These 9 T cell receptor beta chains came from one sample sequenced in a study of Tregs in tolerant kidney transplant recipients. Generated by immunoSEQ multiplex PCR, the TCRdb table keeps only in-frame clones and is missing some. The profile shows 60,000 to 95,000 clones, 95% to 98% of them singletons. Sequences were derived from CD4+ T cells from blood, sampled before the transplant. These receptors were obtained from a human donor who received a combined kidney and bone marrow transplant.

The rearrangement joins TRBV20-1 to TRBJ2-7, with D unclear. The CDR3 length is 11 residues. CDR1 DFQATT and CDR2 SNEGSKA come from the germline V gene (reference sequence). The V end was cut by 0 bases, the J end by 3 bases, with 3 bases between. CDR3 in DNA: TGCAGTGCTAGAGATCACTACGAGCAGTACTTC. Translating gives CSARDHYEQYF.

V is TRBV7-6 and J is TRBJ2-5, with 9 bases fitting TRBD2. V was clipped by 9 bases and J by 2 bases; unmatched bases: 13. In germline, CDR1 is SGHVS, CDR2 FNYEAQ. This CDR3 is 16 amino acids long. CDR3 DNA: TGTGCCAGTAGCCGAATTAGCGGGGGACTACAAGAGACCCAGTACTTC. Its protein product is CASSRISGGLQETQYF.

The chain combines TRBV4-2 with TRBJ1-1; tentatively, D is TRBD1 (5 bases). Germline loops: CDR1 LGHNA, CDR2 YNFKEQ. V was shortened by 1 base and J by 3 bases, with 9 bases between the two germline ends. CDR3 length: 14 residues. In DNA form, the CDR3 reads TGTGCCAGCAGCCAAGGACAGCGTTACACTGAAGCTTTCTTT. Its protein is CASSQGQRYTEAFF.

The V gene is TRBV7-2, the J gene TRBJ1-2, with no clear D. CDR3 length equals 13 residues. V was cut by 3 bases and J by 5 bases, with 10 bases left in between. From germline, CDR1 is SGHTA and CDR2 FQGNSA. CDR3 sequence (DNA): TGTGCCAGCAGCTTCTCGGGAGGGTATGGCTACACCTTC. It encodes CASSFSGGYGYTF.

This clone occurred once. J is TRBJ1-4 and V is TRBV29-1, with a weak D call TRBD1 (5 bases). Germline CDR1 reads SQVTM; CDR2 reads ANQGSEA. This CDR3 comprises 14 residues. The V end lost 5 bases, the J end lost 5 bases, and 15 bases lay between the germline ends. The CDR3 DNA is TGCAGCGTTAGAAAGCAAGGGGCCAATGAAAAACTGTTTTTT. Protein: CSVRKQGANEKLFF. The variable domain in full, with the rest retrieved from reference TRBV29-1 and TRBJ1-4, is SAVISQKPSRDICQRGTSLTIQCQVDSQVTMMFWYRQQPGQSLTLIATANQGSEATYESGFVIDKFPISRPNLTFSTLTVSNMSPEDSSIYLCSVRKQGANEKLFFGSGTQLSVL.

This chain links TRBV28 with TRBJ2-5; D might be TRBD1 (5 bases). CDR3 length equals 11 residues. Germline lookup yields CDR1 MDHEN and CDR2 SYDVKM. Trimming cost V 6 bases and J 5 bases, with 7 bases left between them. The CDR3, as DNA: TGTGCCAGCAGCCCAGGGGAGACCCAGTACTTC. It yields the protein CASSPGETQYF. The full variable domain, with the rest looked up from reference TRBV28 and TRBJ2-5, is DVKVTQSSRYLVKRTGEKVFLECVQDMDHENMFWYRQDPGLGLRLIYFSYDVKMKEKGDIPEGYSVSREKKERFSLILESASTNQTSMYLCASSPGETQYFGPGTRLLVL.

V is TRBV14 and J is TRBJ2-7; D remains unclear. The length of the CDR3 is 13 residues. V lost 1 base and J 3 bases, leaving 7 bases between the germline ends. Germline CDR1 reads SGHDN; CDR2 reads FVKESK. CDR3 sequence: CASSQGPYYEQYF. The DNA for the CDR3 is TGTGCCAGCAGCCAAGGGCCTTACTACGAGCAGTACTTC.

The chain carries TRBV30 and TRBJ1-2, with D uncertain. Germline V gives CDR1 GTSNPN, CDR2 SVGIG (reference sequence). There are 13 residues in the CDR3. V gave up 0 bases and J gave up 0 bases, with 5 bases separating them. CDR3 amino acids: CAWSVLSNYGYTF. The CDR3 nucleotides read TGTGCCTGGAGTGTACTATCTAACTATGGCTACACCTTC.

This sequence joins TRBV15 and TRBJ1-2; D perhaps matches TRBD1 (6 bases). The V gene lost 0 bases and the J gene lost 4 bases, with 12 bases spanning the gap. Germline V CDR1 and CDR2: LNHNV, YYDKDF (reference sequence). The CDR3 is 15 amino acids. CDR3 coding DNA: TGTGCCACCAGCAGAGATGGACGACAGGCCTATGGCTACACCTTC. Translating gives CATSRDGRQAYGYTF. Complete variable domain (other parts from reference TRBV15 and TRBJ1-2): DAMVIQNPRYQVTQFGKPVTLSCSQTLNHNVMYWYQQKSSQAPKLLFHYYDKDFNNEADTPDNFQSRRPNTSFCFLDIRSPGLGDTAMYLCATSRDGRQAYGYTFGSGTRLTVV.